This passage covers 16 T cell receptor beta chains from one sample sequenced in a study of radiotherapy plus CTLA-4 blockade in lung cancer. Generated by immunoSEQ multiplex PCR, the TCRdb table keeps only in-frame clones and is missing some. The table lists approximately 97,000 clones, around 82% of them singletons. This specimen consisted of peripheral blood, obtained from a patient treated with radiotherapy plus ipilimumab. The source of these receptors is a human donor with non-small cell lung cancer who had stable disease on radiotherapy plus ipilimumab.

V is TRBV6-5 and J is TRBJ1-1, with 7 bases fitting TRBD1. Germline loops: CDR1 MNHEY, CDR2 SVGAGI. This CDR3 contains 14 residues. Unmatched junction bases numbered 6, after V lost 5 bases and J lost 3 bases. CDR3 amino acids: CASSRQGGDTEAFF. CDR3 DNA sequence: TGTGCCAGCAGTCGGCAGGGGGGTGACACTGAAGCTTTCTTT.

This chain connects TRBV10-1 to TRBJ2-5; TRBD2 agrees at 13 bases. V shed 4 bases, J shed 7 bases, and the junction held 12 bases outside the gene matches. This CDR3 has 17 amino acids. The V gene's germline CDR1 is WNHNN and CDR2 SYGVQD (reference sequence). The CDR3 DNA follows: TGCGCCAGCAGTGTTTCTCGGACTAGCGGGGGCCCCGGGACCCAGTACTTC. The encoded protein is CASSVSRTSGGPGTQYF.

The rearrangement links TRBV30 to TRBJ2-5; unclear D gene. The germline V and J ends were trimmed by 0 bases and 4 bases, with 9 bases remaining between them. This CDR3 region has 13 residues. Germline CDR1 is GTSNPN and CDR2 is SVGIG (reference sequence). The CDR3 loop reads CAWSVRVRETQYF. CDR3 coding DNA: TGTGCCTGGAGTGTAAGGGTTCGAGAGACCCAGTACTTC.

The chain combines TRBV6-1 with TRBJ1-1, with D perhaps matching TRBD1 (6 bases). CDR3 length: 13 amino acids. V gave up 2 bases and J gave up 8 bases, with 12 bases separating them. Germline CDR1 MNHNS, CDR2 SASEGT. The CDR3 nucleotides read TGTGCCAGCAGTGAAACGAGGGGGTGGGAAGCTTTCTTT. It yields the protein CASSETRGWEAFF.

This clone came up a few times. The chain is built from TRBV19 and TRBJ2-7; 10 bases agree with TRBD1. The CDR3 has 14 amino acids. After removal of 7 bases from V and 3 bases from J, the junction contained 6 bases not matched to a gene. Germline V gene lookup returns CDR1 LNHDA and CDR2 SQIVND (reference sequence). CDR3 nucleotide sequence: TGTGCCAGTAACACGGGACAGGGGAACTACGAGCAGTACTTC. This sequence encodes CASNTGQGNYEQYF.

The V and J genes are TRBV10-2 and TRBJ1-2; 8 bases fit TRBD1. Germline CDR1 WSHSY, CDR2 SAAADI. V gave up 0 bases and J gave up 8 bases; unmatched junction bases: 8. CDR3 length equals 15 residues. CDR3 in DNA: TGCGCCAGCAGTGAGTCGACAGGGGAGCGAAGCGGCTACACCTTC. This codes for CASSESTGERSGYTF.

The chain recombines TRBV25-1 with TRBJ1-1; D might be TRBD1 (6 bases). The V end was cut by 6 bases, the J end by 4 bases, with 9 bases between. The CDR3 length is 12 residues. Looked up from germline, CDR1 is MGHDK and CDR2 is SYGVNS. The CDR3 nucleotides read TGTGCCAGCAGGGGGGGGGCCACTGAAGCTTTCTTT. Translated: CASRGGATEAFF.

The rearrangement joins TRBV12-5 to TRBJ2-3, with D perhaps TRBD1 or TRBD2 (5 bases each). Trimming stripped 5 bases from V and 3 bases from J, with 21 bases between. The CDR3 is 17 amino acids. Looked up from germline, CDR1 is LGHNT and CDR2 is FRNRAP. This CDR3 is CASGPGRGRESTDTQYF. DNA for the CDR3: TGTGCTAGTGGTCCTGGCCGGGGCAGGGAGTCGACAGATACGCAGTATTTT.

The chain uses TRBV13 and TRBJ1-1; no clear D gene. V was cut by 0 bases and J by 2 bases, with 10 bases left in between. In germline, CDR1 is PRHDT, CDR2 FYEKMQ (reference sequence). CDR3 length: 15 amino acids. The CDR3 region is CASSLGAGINTEAFF. CDR3 sequence (DNA): TGTGCCAGCAGCTTAGGGGCAGGTATCAACACTGAAGCTTTCTTT.

The chain is built from TRBV4-1 and TRBJ1-3, with 8 bases identical to TRBD1. The CDR3 extends over 17 amino acids. V lost 3 bases, J lost 1 base, and 8 bases stayed unmatched. CDR1 and CDR2 from the germline V gene are MGHRA and YSYEKL. CDR3 amino acids: CASSHTGQGASGNTIYF. The CDR3 region has the DNA TGCGCCAGCAGCCACACCGGGCAGGGGGCGTCTGGAAACACCATATATTTT.

V and J are TRBV27 and TRBJ1-5; D is undetermined. Germline V CDR1 and CDR2: MNHEY, SMNVEV (reference sequence). The CDR3 runs to 14 residues. V lost 1 base, J lost 5 bases, and 9 bases lay in between. The CDR3 nucleotides read TGTGCCAGCAGTTTATTAAAGGGTTATCAGCCCCAGCATTTT. Protein product: CASSLLKGYQPQHF.

This chain joins TRBV2 and TRBJ2-3, with D possibly being TRBD1 or TRBD2 (5 bases each). Germline V lookup: CDR1 SNHLY, CDR2 FYNNEI. The CDR3 contains 15 residues. The V and J ends lost 4 bases and 5 bases respectively, with 16 bases between them. For the CDR3, the DNA is TGTGCCAGCAGTGCCTCGGGACGGGGATTAGATACGCAGTATTTT. This encodes CASSASGRGLDTQYF.

The V and J genes are TRBV28 and TRBJ1-1; TRBD1 matches 8 bases. Germline values: CDR1 MDHEN, CDR2 SYDVKM. This CDR3 has 15 amino acids. Trimming took 2 bases from V and 5 from J; bases not matched to a gene: 7. The chain's CDR3 is CASSLPRQGRTEAFF. CDR3 in DNA: TGTGCCAGCAGTTTACCCCGACAGGGGAGGACTGAAGCTTTCTTT. Supplemented by reference TRBV28 and TRBJ1-1, the full variable domain reads DVKVTQSSRYLVKRTGEKVFLECVQDMDHENMFWYRQDPGLGLRLIYFSYDVKMKEKGDIPEGYSVSREKKERFSLILESASTNQTSMYLCASSLPRQGRTEAFFGQGTRLTVV.

The chain uses TRBV18 and TRBJ2-7; TRBD1 matches at 8 bases. The germline gives CDR1 KGHSH, CDR2 LQKENI. The CDR3 has 13 residues. J was trimmed by 3 bases and V by 5 bases; bases with no gene match: 3. CDR3 in DNA: TGTGCCAGCTCATCAGGGGGCGGCTACGAGCAGTACTTC. It encodes CASSSGGGYEQYF.

The J gene is TRBJ2-7, the V gene TRBV29-1; 13 bases are a match to TRBD2. The CDR3 sequence is 18 residues long. The germline V gene encodes CDR1 SQVTM and CDR2 ANQGSEA. The ends lost 0 bases at V and 7 bases at J; junction bases unmatched: 15. CDR3 coding DNA: TGCAGCGTTGAAGATGAGTTCACCGGCGGACTAGCGGGAGTAGAGCAGTACTTC. Encoded protein: CSVEDEFTGGLAGVEQYF.

The J gene is TRBJ1-2, the V gene TRBV14, with no clear D. Germline V gene sequence: CDR1 SGHDN, CDR2 FVKESK. The CDR3 runs 12 residues. V lost 5 bases and J 2 bases, leaving 6 bases between the germline ends. CDR3 sequence (DNA): TGTGCCAGCAGCGGGCAGAACTATGGCTACACCTTC. Its translation is CASSGQNYGYTF.